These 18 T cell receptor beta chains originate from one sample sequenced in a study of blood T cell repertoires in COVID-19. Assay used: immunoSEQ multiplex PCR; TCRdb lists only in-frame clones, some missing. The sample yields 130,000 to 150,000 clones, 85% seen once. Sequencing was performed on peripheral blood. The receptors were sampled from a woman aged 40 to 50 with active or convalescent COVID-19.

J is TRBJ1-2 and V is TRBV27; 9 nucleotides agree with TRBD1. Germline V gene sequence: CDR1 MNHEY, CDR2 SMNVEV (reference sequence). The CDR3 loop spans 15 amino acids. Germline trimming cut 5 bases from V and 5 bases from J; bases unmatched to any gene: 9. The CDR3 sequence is CASSLIWGQGYGYTF. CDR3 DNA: TGTGCCAGCAGTCTCATTTGGGGACAGGGTTATGGCTACACCTTC.

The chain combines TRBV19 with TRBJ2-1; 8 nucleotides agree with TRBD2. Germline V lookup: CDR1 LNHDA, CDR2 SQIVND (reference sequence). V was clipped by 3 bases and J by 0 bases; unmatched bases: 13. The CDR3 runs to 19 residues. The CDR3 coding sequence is TGTGCCAGTAGTATCCCAACGGGAGGGCCCGCGAGCTCCTACAATGAGCAGTTCTTC. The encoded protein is CASSIPTGGPASSYNEQFF. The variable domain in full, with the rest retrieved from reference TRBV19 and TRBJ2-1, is DGGITQSPKYLFRKEGQNVTLSCEQNLNHDAMYWYRQDPGQGLRLIYYSQIVNDFQKGDIAEGYSVSREKKESFPLTVTSAQKNPTAFYLCASSIPTGGPASSYNEQFFGPGTRLTVL.

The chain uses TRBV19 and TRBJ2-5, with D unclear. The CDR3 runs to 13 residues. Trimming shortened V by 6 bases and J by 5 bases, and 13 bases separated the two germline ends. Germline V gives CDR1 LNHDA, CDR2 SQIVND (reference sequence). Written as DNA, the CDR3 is TGTGCCAGTAGGTCAGAGGTAGTGGAGACCCAGTACTTC. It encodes CASRSEVVETQYF.

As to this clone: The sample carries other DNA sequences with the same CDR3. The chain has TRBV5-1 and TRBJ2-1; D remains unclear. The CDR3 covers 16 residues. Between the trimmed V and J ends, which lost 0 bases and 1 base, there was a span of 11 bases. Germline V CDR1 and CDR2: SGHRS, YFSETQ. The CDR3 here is CASSLALSSSYNEQFF. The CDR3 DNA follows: TGCGCCAGCAGCTTGGCCCTGAGCTCTTCCTACAATGAGCAGTTCTTC.

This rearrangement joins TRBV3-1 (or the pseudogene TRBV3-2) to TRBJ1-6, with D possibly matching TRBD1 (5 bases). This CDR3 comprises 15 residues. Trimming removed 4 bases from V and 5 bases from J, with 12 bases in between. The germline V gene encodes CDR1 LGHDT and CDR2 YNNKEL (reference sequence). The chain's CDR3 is CASSPQGGNNSPLHF. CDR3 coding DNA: TGTGCCAGCAGCCCCCAGGGCGGGAATAATTCACCCCTCCACTTT.

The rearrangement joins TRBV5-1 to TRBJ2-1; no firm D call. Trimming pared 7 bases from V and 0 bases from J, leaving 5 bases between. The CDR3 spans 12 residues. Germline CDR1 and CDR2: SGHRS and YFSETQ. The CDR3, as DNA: TGCGCCAGCGGTAGCTCCTACAATGAGCAGTTCTTC. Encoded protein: CASGSSYNEQFF.

CDR3 sequence reads: CASSPGSVTGEKLFF. CDR3 nucleotides: TGCGCCAGCAGCCCCGGGTCCGTGACAGGGGAAAAACTGTTTTTT. V gene TRBV5-1 combines with J gene TRBJ1-4, with 7 positions matching TRBD1. CDR1 and CDR2 (germline): SGHRS, YFSETQ. The CDR3 extends over 15 amino acids. With V trimmed by 4 bases and J by 8 bases, 11 bases remained unmatched.

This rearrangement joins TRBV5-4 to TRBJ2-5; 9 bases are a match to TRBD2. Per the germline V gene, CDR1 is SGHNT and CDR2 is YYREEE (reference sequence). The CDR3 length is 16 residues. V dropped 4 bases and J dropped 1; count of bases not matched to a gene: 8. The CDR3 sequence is CASSGTSKALQETQYF. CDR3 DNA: TGTGCCAGCAGCGGGACTAGCAAGGCTCTCCAAGAGACCCAGTACTTC.

CDR3 bases: TGTGCCAGCAGTTACCCAGGTAGGGGGCAAGGTGAAGCTTTCTTT. Translated: CASSYPGRGQGEAFF. This chain connects TRBV6-2 or TRBV6-3 to TRBJ1-1, with 7 bases fitting TRBD1. The CDR3 runs to 15 residues. Germline assignment: CDR1 MNHEY and CDR2 SVGEGT. Trimming cost V 2 bases and J 7 bases; bases outside gene matches: 10.

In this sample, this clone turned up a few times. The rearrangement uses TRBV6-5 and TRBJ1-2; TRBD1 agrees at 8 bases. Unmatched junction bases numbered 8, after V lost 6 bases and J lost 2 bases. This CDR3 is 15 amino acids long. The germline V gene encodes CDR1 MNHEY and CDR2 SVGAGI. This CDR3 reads CASRADRGENYGYTF. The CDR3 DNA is TGTGCCAGCAGAGCCGACAGGGGAGAGAACTATGGCTACACCTTC.

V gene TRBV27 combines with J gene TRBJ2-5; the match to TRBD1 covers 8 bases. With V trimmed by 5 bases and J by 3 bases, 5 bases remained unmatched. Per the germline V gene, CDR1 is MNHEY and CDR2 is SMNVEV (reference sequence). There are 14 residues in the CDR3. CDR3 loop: CASSRNRGKETQYF. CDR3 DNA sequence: TGTGCCAGCAGTCGTAACAGGGGGAAAGAGACCCAGTACTTC.

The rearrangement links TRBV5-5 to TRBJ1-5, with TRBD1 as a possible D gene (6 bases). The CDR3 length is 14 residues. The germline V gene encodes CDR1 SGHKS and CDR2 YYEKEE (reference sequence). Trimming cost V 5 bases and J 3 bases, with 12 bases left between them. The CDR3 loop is CASSQTGYNQPQHF. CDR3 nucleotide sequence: TGTGCCAGCAGTCAAACAGGGTACAATCAGCCCCAGCATTTT.

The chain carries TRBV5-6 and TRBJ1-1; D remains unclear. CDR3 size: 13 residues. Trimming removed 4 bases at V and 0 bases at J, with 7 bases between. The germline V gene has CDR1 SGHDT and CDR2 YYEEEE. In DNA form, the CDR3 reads TGTGCCAGCAGCGGGCCATTGAACACTGAAGCTTTCTTT. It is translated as CASSGPLNTEAFF. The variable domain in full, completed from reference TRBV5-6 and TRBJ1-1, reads DAGVTQSPTHLIKTRGQQVTLRCSPKSGHDTVSWYQQALGQGPQFIFQYYEEEERQRGNFPDRFSGHQFPNYSSELNVNALLLGDSALYLCASSGPLNTEAFFGQGTRLTVV.

The CDR3 region is CASKPGDLWQYF. CDR3 in DNA: TGTGCCAGCAAGCCAGGCGATCTTTGGCAGTACTTC. The chain employs TRBV6-5 and TRBJ2-7; D is uncertain. V dropped 7 bases and J dropped 9 bases, with 16 bases sitting between them. Germline V gives CDR1 MNHEY, CDR2 SVGAGI. The CDR3 length is 12 residues.

The CDR3 region is CASSLVRRDGQGSREKLFF. DNA for the CDR3: TGTGCCAGCAGCTTAGTTCGTCGGGATGGACAGGGAAGTAGAGAAAAACTGTTTTTT. This chain joins TRBV7-9 and TRBJ1-4; 8 nucleotides match TRBD1. CDR3 size: 19 residues. Germline V CDR1 and CDR2: SEHNR, FQNEAQ (reference sequence). V trimming: 1 base; J trimming: 8 bases; junction bases outside the gene matches: 18.

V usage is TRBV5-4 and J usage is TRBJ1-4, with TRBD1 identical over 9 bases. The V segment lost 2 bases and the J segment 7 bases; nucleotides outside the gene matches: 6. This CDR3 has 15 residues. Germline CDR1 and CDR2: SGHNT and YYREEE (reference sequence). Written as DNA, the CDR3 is TGTGCCAGCAGCTTTAAGACAGGGGGGGGTGAAAAACTGTTTTTT. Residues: CASSFKTGGGEKLFF.

Here the CDR3 DNA reads TGTGCCAGTAGTATAGGAACAGGGCAGGCTTTCTTT. Its translation is CASSIGTGQAFF. The chain joins TRBV19 to TRBJ1-1; a weak D match, TRBD1 (6 bases). CDR1 and CDR2 from the germline V gene are LNHDA and SQIVND (reference sequence). V dropped 1 base and J dropped 11 bases, with 11 bases sitting between them. The CDR3 spans 12 residues.

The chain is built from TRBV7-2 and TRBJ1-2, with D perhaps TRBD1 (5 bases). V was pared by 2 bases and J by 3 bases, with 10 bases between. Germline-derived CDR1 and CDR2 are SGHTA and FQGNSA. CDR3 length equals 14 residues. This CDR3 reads CASSLQGTDYGYTF. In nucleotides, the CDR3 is TGTGCCAGCAGCTTACAGGGAACGGACTATGGCTACACCTTC.